This entry lists 26 T cell receptor beta chains sequenced from one sample in a study of CD8 T cells in Susac syndrome. With random hexamers, reverse transcription was performed on roughly 0.5 to 1 ug of RNA. TCRdb re-analysed the immunoSEQ multiplex PCR reads in MiXCR, keeping a single row per CDR3 protein. This table has 400,000 to 550,000 distinct CDR3 sequences, roughly 85% appearing once. Sequences were obtained from CD8+ T cells from PBMCs. The origin of the receptors is a human donor with multiple sclerosis.

The V and J genes are TRBV19 and TRBJ2-7, with D possibly TRBD1 on 6 matching bases. V shed 7 bases and J shed 5 bases, with 15 bases lying between them. The germline V gene has CDR1 LNHDA and CDR2 SQIVND (reference sequence). CDR3 length: 13 amino acids. The CDR3 here is CASTSRGMHEQYF. The CDR3 DNA sequence: TGTGCCAGTACGAGCAGGGGTATGCACGAGCAGTACTTC.

The chain carries TRBV11-2 and TRBJ2-5; no clear D. The V gene's germline CDR1 is SGHAT and CDR2 FQNNGV. Trimming left V 5 bases short and J 5 bases short, with 12 bases between. This CDR3 has 13 residues. The CDR3 region has the DNA TGTGCCAGCAGCACTCCGGGCTGGGAGACCCAGTACTTC. It yields the protein CASSTPGWETQYF.

This chain connects TRBV5-4 to TRBJ2-5, with D perhaps TRBD2 (6 bases). V shed 0 bases and J shed 2 bases, with 14 bases lying between them. CDR3 length: 16 amino acids. The V gene's germline CDR1 is SGHNT and CDR2 YYREEE (reference sequence). The CDR3 spells CASSLVGRDVQETQYF. For the CDR3, the DNA is TGTGCCAGCAGCTTGGTCGGGAGAGACGTACAAGAGACCCAGTACTTC.

The chain joins TRBV6-5 to TRBJ1-6; TRBD1 aligns across 7 bases. The V gene end was trimmed by 4 bases and the J gene end by 10 bases; junction bases not matched to a gene: 22. From germline, CDR1 is MNHEY and CDR2 SVGAGI. This CDR3 spans 19 amino acids. In DNA form, the CDR3 reads TGTGCCAGCAGTTCACTAACCGACAGGGAGGAGTTCCTAGGATCACCCCTCCACTTT. Residues: CASSSLTDREEFLGSPLHF.

This clonotype has a single count. The V and J genes are TRBV30 and TRBJ2-1; D not resolved. V was trimmed by 4 bases and J by 6 bases, leaving 13 bases between them. Germline V gene data show CDR1 as GTSNPN and CDR2 as SVGIG (reference sequence). The CDR3 consists of 13 residues. CDR3: CAWNRVGINEQFF. Written as DNA, the CDR3 is TGTGCCTGGAACCGAGTTGGTATCAATGAGCAGTTCTTC. Combining the CDR3 with reference TRBV30 and TRBJ2-1 gives the whole variable domain SQTIHQWPATLVQPVGSPLSLECTVEGTSNPNLYWYRQAAGRGLQLLFYSVGIGQISSEVPQNLSASRPQDRQFILSSKKLLLSDSGFYLCAWNRVGINEQFFGPGTRLTVL.

V is TRBV6-5 and J is TRBJ2-7, with 7 bases matching TRBD1. The CDR3 length is 16 residues. Trimming took 2 bases from V and 0 from J; bases not matched to a gene: 7. Germline CDR1 is MNHEY and CDR2 is SVGAGI. Here the CDR3 reads CASSYQTGQDSYEQYF. The CDR3 bases are TGTGCCAGCAGTTACCAGACAGGGCAGGACTCCTACGAGCAGTACTTC.

The CDR3 DNA reads as TGCGCCAGCAGCGGCCCGTCGAAGGGCACTGAAGCTTTCTTT. This codes for CASSGPSKGTEAFF. The chain joins TRBV10-2 to TRBJ1-1; D is uncertain. Trimming cost V 6 bases and J 4 bases, with 15 bases left between them. The CDR3 covers 14 residues. The germline V gene encodes CDR1 WSHSY and CDR2 SAAADI.

The chain couples TRBV19 to TRBJ1-2, with 8 bases that match TRBD1. The CDR3 totals 14 residues. CDR1 and CDR2 from the germline V gene are LNHDA and SQIVND (reference sequence). The V segment lost 10 bases and the J segment 4 bases; nucleotides outside the gene matches: 11. CDR3 sequence reads: CATETRDRRYGYTF. The CDR3 DNA sequence: TGTGCCACAGAGACCCGGGACAGGCGCTATGGCTACACCTTC.

This clonotype was seen only once. The chain couples TRBV12-3 or TRBV12-4 to TRBJ1-5, with 11 bases aligning to TRBD1. The CDR3 runs to 14 residues. The trim removed 6 bases at V and 7 bases at J, leaving 5 bases unmatched. Here the CDR3 reads CASSGQGADQPQHF. CDR3 bases: TGTGCCAGCAGCGGACAGGGGGCCGACCAGCCCCAGCATTTT.

V and J are TRBV12-3 or TRBV12-4 and TRBJ1-1; 8 bases align to TRBD1. V gave up 4 bases and J gave up 5 bases; unmatched junction bases: 9. The CDR3 covers 15 residues. CDR3 residues: CASSSWTGKRTEAFF. The CDR3 nucleotides are TGTGCCAGCAGTTCCTGGACAGGGAAGAGGACTGAAGCTTTCTTT.

The V and J genes are TRBV6-1 and TRBJ1-2; no reliable D call. The CDR3 runs 16 residues. Germline CDR1 and CDR2: MNHNS and SASEGT. V dropped 7 bases and J dropped 3 bases, with 21 bases sitting between them. CDR3 bases: TGTGCCAGCATCGGACGGGATCGCTCACGTGACTATGGCTACACCTTC. Its protein product is CASIGRDRSRDYGYTF.

The chain couples TRBV11-2 to TRBJ2-7; D might be TRBD1 or TRBD2, each matching 5 bases. V shed 7 bases and J shed 0 bases, with 16 bases lying between them. CDR1 is SGHAT and CDR2 is FQNNGV in the germline V gene. The CDR3 runs 15 residues. In nucleotides, the CDR3 is TGTGCCAGCATGGCCGAAGGGGAGTCCTCCTACGAGCAGTACTTC. It translates to CASMAEGESSYEQYF. Full variable domain (remainder filled in from reference TRBV11-2 and TRBJ2-7): EAGVAQSPRYKIIEKRQSVAFWCNPISGHATLYWYQQILGQGPKLLIQFQNNGVVDDSQLPKDRFSAERLKGVDSTLKIQPAKLEDSAVYLCASMAEGESSYEQYFGPGTRLTVT.

V is TRBV30 and J is TRBJ2-1; D remains ambiguous. CDR1 GTSNPN and CDR2 SVGIG come from the germline V gene (reference sequence). The ends were cut back, 2 bases at V and 4 bases at J, with 12 bases in the middle. This CDR3 spans 14 amino acids. CDR3: CAWSLSDSYNEQFF. The CDR3 DNA sequence: TGTGCCTGGAGTTTAAGTGACTCATACAATGAGCAGTTCTTC.

V gene TRBV27 combines with J gene TRBJ1-2; 7 positions agree with TRBD1. CDR1 MNHEY and CDR2 SMNVEV come from the germline V gene (reference sequence). The CDR3 totals 19 residues. V gave up 5 bases and J gave up 8 bases; unmatched junction bases: 26. The CDR3 protein is CASSPWDSGPSVGKWGYTF. CDR3 bases: TGTGCCAGCAGTCCCTGGGACAGCGGACCGTCGGTGGGGAAGTGGGGCTACACCTTC.

The V and J genes are TRBV5-5 and TRBJ1-3, with 7 bases fitting TRBD1. Germline-derived CDR1 and CDR2 are SGHKS and YYEKEE (reference sequence). There are 15 residues in the CDR3. The V gene end was trimmed by 0 bases and the J gene end by 2 bases; junction bases not matched to a gene: 2. In nucleotides, the CDR3 is TGTGCCAGCAGCTTGGAAGGGACAGCTGGAAACACCATATATTTT. Residues: CASSLEGTAGNTIYF.

The chain uses TRBV3-1 and TRBJ2-3; D is uncertain. CDR3 size: 16 residues. Germline-derived CDR1 and CDR2 are LGHDT and YNNKEL (reference sequence). V was cut by 2 bases and J by 5 bases, with 17 bases left in between. The CDR3 here is CASSQSLTIIGDTQYF. The CDR3, as DNA: TGTGCCAGCAGCCAATCCTTGACAATCATCGGAGATACGCAGTATTTT.

The chain employs TRBV4-1 and TRBJ2-3; the D gene is possibly TRBD1 (5 bases). The CDR3 is 17 amino acids. Germline CDR1 reads MGHRA; CDR2 reads YSYEKL. Trimming removed 1 base from V and 0 bases from J, with 14 bases in between. In DNA form, the CDR3 reads TGCGCCAGCAGCCAAGTTCCCCCAGGGAAGAGCACAGATACGCAGTATTTT. Its protein is CASSQVPPGKSTDTQYF.

J is TRBJ2-7 and V is TRBV9; 10 nucleotides align to TRBD2. CDR1 and CDR2 from the germline V gene are SGDLS and YYNGEE. CDR3 size: 16 residues. The junction had 6 bases not matched to a gene; V was cut back by 0 bases and J by 3 bases. The CDR3 is CASSVDASGSVYEQYF. DNA for the CDR3: TGTGCCAGCAGCGTAGATGCTAGCGGGAGTGTCTACGAGCAGTACTTC.

This rearrangement joins TRBV6-5 to TRBJ2-3; 8 bases are a match to TRBD1. The V gene end was trimmed by 6 bases and the J gene end by 3 bases; junction bases not matched to a gene: 8. Germline-derived CDR1 and CDR2 are MNHEY and SVGAGI. The CDR3 is made up of 15 amino acids. The CDR3 loop reads CASSPTGDLTDTQYF. For the CDR3, the DNA is TGTGCCAGCAGCCCGACAGGGGACCTAACAGATACGCAGTATTTT.

The rearrangement uses TRBV9 and TRBJ2-5; 7 bases map to TRBD2. The CDR3 runs to 14 residues. Trimming cost V 4 bases and J 4 bases; bases outside gene matches: 7. From germline, CDR1 is SGDLS and CDR2 YYNGEE. CDR3 protein: CASSSPGGGETQYF. The CDR3 DNA reads TGTGCCAGCAGCTCCCCGGGAGGAGGAGAGACCCAGTACTTC.

The chain carries TRBV2 and TRBJ2-3; D is possibly TRBD1 or TRBD2 (6 bases each). Germline CDR1 reads SNHLY; CDR2 reads FYNNEI. The CDR3 has 15 residues. V was shortened by 6 bases and J by 0 bases, with 13 bases between the two germline ends. The CDR3 DNA is TGTGCCAGCAGGGGGGGACACGTAAGCACAGATACGCAGTATTTT. Translation: CASRGGHVSTDTQYF.

The sample holds one count of this clonotype. The genes are TRBV2 and TRBJ1-2; no definite D call. The germline gives CDR1 SNHLY, CDR2 FYNNEI. This CDR3 region has 15 residues. V gave up 3 bases and J gave up 0 bases, with 11 bases separating them. This chain's CDR3 is CASSDPGSANYGYTF. CDR3 nucleotide sequence: TGTGCCAGCAGTGACCCGGGTAGCGCTAACTATGGCTACACCTTC. The full variable domain, with the rest looked up from reference TRBV2 and TRBJ1-2, is EPEVTQTPSHQVTQMGQEVILRCVPISNHLYFYWYRQILGQKVEFLVSFYNNEISEKSEIFDDQFSVERPDGSNFTLKIRSTKLEDSAMYFCASSDPGSANYGYTFGSGTRLTVV.

The chain uses TRBV7-3 and TRBJ2-1; TRBD2 agrees at 7 bases. V shed 2 bases and J 0 bases; nucleotides not matched to a gene: 4. The CDR3 has 16 amino acids. Germline V gene lookup returns CDR1 SGHTA and CDR2 FQGTGA. The CDR3 DNA reads TGTGCCAGCAGCTTACTAGCGGTTAGCTCCTACAATGAGCAGTTCTTC. Its translation is CASSLLAVSSYNEQFF.

The V gene is TRBV30, the J gene TRBJ1-2; 8 bases agree with TRBD1. From germline, CDR1 is GTSNPN and CDR2 SVGIG (reference sequence). The CDR3 contains 15 residues. V lost 3 bases, J lost 2 bases, and 8 bases stayed unmatched. The CDR3 sequence: CAWSDSRTGNYGYTF. In DNA, the CDR3 is TGTGCCTGGAGCGACAGTCGGACAGGGAACTATGGCTACACCTTC. Full variable domain (remainder filled in from reference TRBV30 and TRBJ1-2): SQTIHQWPATLVQPVGSPLSLECTVEGTSNPNLYWYRQAAGRGLQLLFYSVGIGQISSEVPQNLSASRPQDRQFILSSKKLLLSDSGFYLCAWSDSRTGNYGYTFGSGTRLTVV.

The V call is TRBV4-1, the J call TRBJ1-2, with D perhaps matching TRBD1 (5 bases). This CDR3 comprises 16 residues. CDR1 is MGHRA and CDR2 is YSYEKL in the germline V gene. With 0 bases removed from V and 2 bases from J, the gap between germline ends came to 13 bases. The CDR3 here is CASSQDRRGANYGYTF. The CDR3 bases are TGCGCCAGCAGCCAAGATCGAAGGGGCGCAAACTATGGCTACACCTTC.

The V and J genes are TRBV3-1 and TRBJ2-7; maybe TRBD1 (6 bases). From germline, CDR1 is LGHDT and CDR2 YNNKEL (reference sequence). V lost 5 bases to trimming and J lost 3 bases, with 14 bases between them. The CDR3 runs to 14 residues. The CDR3 nucleotides read TGTGCCAGCAGCTTGCAGGGACAAGACTACGAGCAGTACTTC. It is translated as CASSLQGQDYEQYF.